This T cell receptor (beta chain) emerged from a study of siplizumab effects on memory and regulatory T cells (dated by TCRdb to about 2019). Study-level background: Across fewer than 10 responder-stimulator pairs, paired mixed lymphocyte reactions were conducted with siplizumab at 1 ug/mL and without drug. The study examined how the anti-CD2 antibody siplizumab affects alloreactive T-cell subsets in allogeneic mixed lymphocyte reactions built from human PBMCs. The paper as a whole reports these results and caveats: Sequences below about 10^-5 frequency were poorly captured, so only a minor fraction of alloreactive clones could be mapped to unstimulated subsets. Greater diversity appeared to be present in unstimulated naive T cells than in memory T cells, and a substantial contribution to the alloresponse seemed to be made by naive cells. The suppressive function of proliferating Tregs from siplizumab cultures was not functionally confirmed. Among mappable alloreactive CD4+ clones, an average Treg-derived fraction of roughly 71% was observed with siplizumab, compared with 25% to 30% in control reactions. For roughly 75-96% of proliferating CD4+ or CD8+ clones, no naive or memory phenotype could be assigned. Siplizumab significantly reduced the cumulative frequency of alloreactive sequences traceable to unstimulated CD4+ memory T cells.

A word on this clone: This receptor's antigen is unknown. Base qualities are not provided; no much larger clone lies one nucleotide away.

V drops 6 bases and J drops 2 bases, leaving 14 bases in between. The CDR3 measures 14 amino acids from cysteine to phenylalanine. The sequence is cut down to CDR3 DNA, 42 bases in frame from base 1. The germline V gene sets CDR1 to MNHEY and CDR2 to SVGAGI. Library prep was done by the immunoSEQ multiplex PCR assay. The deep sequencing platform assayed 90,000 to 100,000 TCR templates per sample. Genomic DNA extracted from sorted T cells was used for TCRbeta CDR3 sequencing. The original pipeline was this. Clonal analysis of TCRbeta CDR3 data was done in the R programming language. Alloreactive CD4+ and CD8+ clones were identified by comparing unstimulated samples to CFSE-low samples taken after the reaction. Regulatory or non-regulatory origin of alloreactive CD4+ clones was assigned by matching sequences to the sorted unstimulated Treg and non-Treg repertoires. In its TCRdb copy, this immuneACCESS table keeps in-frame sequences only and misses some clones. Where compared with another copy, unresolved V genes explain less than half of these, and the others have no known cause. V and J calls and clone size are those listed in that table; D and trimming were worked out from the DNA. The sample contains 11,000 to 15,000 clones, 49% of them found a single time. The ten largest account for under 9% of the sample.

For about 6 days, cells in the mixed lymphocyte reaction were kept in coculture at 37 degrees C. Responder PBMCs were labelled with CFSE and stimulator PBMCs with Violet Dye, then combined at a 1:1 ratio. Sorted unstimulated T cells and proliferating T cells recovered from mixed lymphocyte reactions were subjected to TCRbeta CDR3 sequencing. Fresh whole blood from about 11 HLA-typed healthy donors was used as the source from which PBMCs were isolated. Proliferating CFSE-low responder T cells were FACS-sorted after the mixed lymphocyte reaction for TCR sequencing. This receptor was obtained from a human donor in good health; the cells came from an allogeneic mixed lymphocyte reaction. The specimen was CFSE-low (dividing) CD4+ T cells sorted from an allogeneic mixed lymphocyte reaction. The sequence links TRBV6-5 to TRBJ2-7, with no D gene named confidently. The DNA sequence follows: TGTGCCAGCAGCCTCCTCGGCGGCACCTACGAGCAGTACTTC. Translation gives CASSLLGGTYEQYF.